One sample yielded the 17 T cell receptor beta chains listed below, sequenced in a study of control samples from healthy donors and cancer patients. Measured with immunoSEQ multiplex PCR; TCRdb has only the in-frame clones, and not every one. The sample lists about 83,000 clones, 91% seen once, with under 20% in the top ten. The specimen sequenced was blood. These receptors all stem from a man between 45 and 60 years old in good health.

This chain connects TRBV4-3 to TRBJ1-1, with D tentatively TRBD1 (6 bases). V lost 0 bases, J lost 0 bases, and 11 bases lay in between. The CDR3 covers 16 residues. Germline CDR1 reads LGHNA; CDR2 reads YSLEER. This CDR3 reads CASSQDVGAVNTEAFF. The CDR3 DNA follows: TGCGCCAGCAGCCAAGATGTGGGGGCGGTGAACACTGAAGCTTTCTTT.

This rearrangement joins TRBV30 to TRBJ1-4; D gene unclear. V shed 2 bases and J shed 8 bases, with 9 bases lying between them. CDR1 and CDR2 from the germline V gene are GTSNPN and SVGIG (reference sequence). The CDR3 covers 12 residues. CDR3 region: CAWSLTREKLFF. The CDR3 nucleotides are TGTGCCTGGAGTCTGACCCGAGAAAAACTGTTTTTT.

The chain combines TRBV3-1 (or the pseudogene TRBV3-2) with TRBJ2-7, with D possibly matching TRBD1 (5 bases). V lost 1 base and J 1 base, leaving 8 bases between the germline ends. The CDR3 totals 14 residues. The germline CDR1 and CDR2 sequences are LGHDT and YNNKEL (reference sequence). The CDR3 region has the DNA TGTGCCAGCAGCCAAGCTAGACAGTCCTACGAGCAGTACTTC. The encoded protein is CASSQARQSYEQYF.

The genes are TRBV7-6 and TRBJ2-1; tentatively, D is TRBD2 (5 bases). The CDR3 loop spans 16 amino acids. The germline V gene encodes CDR1 SGHVS and CDR2 FNYEAQ. The germline V and J ends were trimmed by 2 bases and 2 bases, with 13 bases remaining between them. The chain's CDR3 is CASSLIARETYNEQFF. CDR3 in DNA: TGTGCCAGCAGCTTAATAGCGAGGGAAACCTACAATGAGCAGTTCTTC.

This chain links TRBV19 with TRBJ1-5; tentative D call: TRBD1 (6 bases). Deletions cut 1 base from V and 11 bases from J, with 18 bases between. This CDR3 contains 15 residues. Germline V gene sequence: CDR1 LNHDA, CDR2 SQIVND (reference sequence). The CDR3, as DNA: TGTGCCAGTAGTATAGGAGCAGGGGCCCACGAAGCCCAGCATTTT. As protein: CASSIGAGAHEAQHF.

J is TRBJ2-3 and V is TRBV5-1, with 12 bases aligning to TRBD2. V lost 0 bases to trimming and J lost 1 base; unmatched junction nucleotides: 3. The CDR3 is 17 amino acids. Germline V gene sequence: CDR1 SGHRS, CDR2 YFSETQ. The CDR3 sequence is CASSLVPSGGGTDTQYF. In DNA form, the CDR3 reads TGCGCCAGCAGCTTGGTCCCTAGCGGGGGGGGCACAGATACGCAGTATTTT. Combining the CDR3 with reference TRBV5-1 and TRBJ2-3 gives the whole variable domain KAGVTQTPRYLIKTRGQQVTLSCSPISGHRSVSWYQQTPGQGLQFLFEYFSETQRNKGNFPGRFSGRQFSNSRSEMNVSTLELGDSALYLCASSLVPSGGGTDTQYFGPGTRLTVL.

The sample holds many counts of this clone. This chain uses TRBV19 with TRBJ1-5; weak D call: TRBD1 (5 bases). This CDR3 comprises 16 residues. CDR1 and CDR2 (germline): LNHDA, SQIVND (reference sequence). V was cut by 6 bases and J by 2 bases, with 17 bases left in between. The chain's CDR3 is CASRGQGGTGNQPQHF. The CDR3 DNA is TGTGCCAGTAGGGGGCAGGGCGGGACCGGCAATCAGCCCCAGCATTTT.

This chain joins TRBV18 and TRBJ2-3; D may be TRBD1 or TRBD2 (5 bases each). This CDR3 spans 15 amino acids. Trimming removed 3 bases at V and 1 base at J, with 11 bases between. CDR1 and CDR2 (germline): KGHSH, LQKENI. DNA for the CDR3: TGTGCCAGCTCACCCCTGGGGGTGGGCACAGATACGCAGTATTTT. The encoded protein is CASSPLGVGTDTQYF.

The V gene is TRBV2, the J gene TRBJ1-6, with D perhaps matching TRBD1 (6 bases). Germline values: CDR1 SNHLY, CDR2 FYNNEI. The CDR3 covers 16 residues. Trimming shortened V by 6 bases and J by 7 bases, and 19 bases separated the two germline ends. The CDR3, as DNA: TGTGCCAGCAGGAACAGACAGGCAGGCTCCAATTCACCCCTCCACTTT. Protein: CASRNRQAGSNSPLHF. The variable domain in full, with the rest retrieved from reference TRBV2 and TRBJ1-6, is EPEVTQTPSHQVTQMGQEVILRCVPISNHLYFYWYRQILGQKVEFLVSFYNNEISEKSEIFDDQFSVERPDGSNFTLKIRSTKLEDSAMYFCASRNRQAGSNSPLHFGNGTRLTVT.

CDR3 protein: CASGNTGELFF. The DNA of the CDR3 is TGTGCCAGCGGAAACACCGGGGAGCTGTTTTTT. This sequence joins TRBV7-9 and TRBJ2-2; D not resolved. The V gene's germline CDR1 is SEHNR and CDR2 FQNEAQ (reference sequence). Trimming took 8 bases from V and 2 from J, leaving 3 bases between them. The CDR3 is made up of 11 amino acids.

This clone was observed a single time. V and J are TRBV19 and TRBJ2-5; D is undetermined. The ends were cut back, 1 base at V and 0 bases at J, with 9 bases in the middle. The CDR3 contains 15 residues. Germline V gene lookup returns CDR1 LNHDA and CDR2 SQIVND (reference sequence). CDR3 in DNA: TGTGCCAGTAGTATAGGGGCAGCGCACCAAGAGACCCAGTACTTC. It translates to CASSIGAAHQETQYF.

V and J are TRBV4-1 and TRBJ1-4; weak D call: TRBD1 (5 bases). The germline V and J ends were trimmed by 4 bases and 7 bases, with 22 bases remaining between them. The length of the CDR3 is 17 residues. Germline V lookup: CDR1 MGHRA, CDR2 YSYEKL. For the CDR3, the DNA is TGCGCCAGCAGCCTTATCGGGTTGGGGGTTGGGACTGAAAAACTGTTTTTT. Translated, it gives CASSLIGLGVGTEKLFF.

J is TRBJ1-2 and V is TRBV18; 9 bases match TRBD1. Germline V gene lookup returns CDR1 KGHSH and CDR2 LQKENI. This CDR3 region has 14 residues. V lost 3 bases and J lost 10; bases outside the gene matches: 9. The CDR3 region has the DNA TGTGCCAGCTCACCCCTGGGACAGGGTATGGACTACACCTTC. Its translation is CASSPLGQGMDYTF.

This chain uses TRBV30 with TRBJ1-1; 10 bases are shared with TRBD1. Per germline, CDR1 GTSNPN and CDR2 SVGIG (reference sequence). With 3 bases clipped from V and 6 bases from J, the junction kept 10 bases outside the gene matches. This CDR3 contains 15 residues. CDR3: CAWSNPGQGLPEAFF. CDR3 sequence (DNA): TGTGCCTGGAGCAACCCGGGACAGGGGCTACCTGAAGCTTTCTTT.

The V call is TRBV18, the J call TRBJ2-2, with D possibly TRBD1 on 5 matching bases. The CDR3 runs 14 residues. CDR1 is KGHSH, CDR2 LQKENI, per germline. Trimming pared 6 bases from V and 1 base from J, leaving 9 bases between. The chain's CDR3 is CASSPDRNTGELFF. Here the CDR3 DNA reads TGTGCCAGCTCCCCCGACAGGAACACCGGGGAGCTGTTTTTT. Drawing the rest from reference TRBV18 and TRBJ2-2, the complete variable domain is NAGVMQNPRHLVRRRGQEARLRCSPMKGHSHVYWYRQLPEEGLKFMVYLQKENIIDESGMPKERFSAEFPKEGPSILRIQQVVRGDSAAYFCASSPDRNTGELFFGEGSRLTVL.

V and J are TRBV4-1 and TRBJ1-2; no clear D gene. This CDR3 comprises 15 residues. Germline V CDR1 and CDR2: MGHRA, YSYEKL. Trimming shortened V by 0 bases and J by 4 bases, and 12 bases separated the two germline ends. CDR3 in amino acids: CASSQDPDATYGYTF. Here the CDR3 DNA reads TGCGCCAGCAGCCAAGATCCCGACGCGACCTATGGCTACACCTTC.

The chain employs TRBV2 and TRBJ1-3; D is undetermined. CDR1 and CDR2 (germline): SNHLY, FYNNEI. Trimming cost V 3 bases and J 0 bases, with 9 bases left between them. This CDR3 is 15 amino acids long. For the CDR3, the DNA is TGTGCCAGCAGTGAGACCTCTTTCTCTGGAAACACCATATATTTT. It specifies CASSETSFSGNTIYF.